This T cell receptor (beta chain) appears in the sequencing data of a study of blood T cell repertoires in COVID-19. Sequencing used immunoSEQ multiplex PCR; TCRdb keeps in-frame clones, though not all of them. The data contain 300,000 to 450,000 clones, 88% of them singletons. The source of this sequence is a woman aged 18-30 years who had recovered from COVID-19. Sequences were obtained from PBMCs or T cells enriched from blood (not recorded which).

The CDR3 region has the DNA TGTGCCAGCAGCTTGTTTCCCGGGACAGGGGGTTACGAGCAGTACTTC. This encodes CASSLFPGTGGYEQYF. The chain joins TRBV5-6 to TRBJ2-7; 11 positions match TRBD1. The germline V gene encodes CDR1 SGHDT and CDR2 YYEEEE. This CDR3 is 16 amino acids long. Trimming cost V 1 base and J 4 bases; bases outside gene matches: 7.